The 8 T cell receptor beta chains reported below all come from one sample, sequenced in a study of response to subunit inactivated influenza vaccine. MiXCR, applied by TCRdb to the RT-PCR reads, yields one record per CDR3 protein. The sample shows more than 400,000 distinct CDR3 sequences, approximately 6.9% of them seen only once. The material sequenced was PBMCs from blood, taken approximately 25 months after vaccination. The receptors were gathered from a man between 50 and 69 years old who received an inactivated influenza vaccine.

The rearrangement joins TRBV5-4 to TRBJ2-7; 10 nucleotides line up with TRBD1. The CDR3 consists of 15 residues. The germline CDR1 and CDR2 sequences are SGHNT and YYREEE (reference sequence). V trimming: 4 bases; J trimming: 6 bases; junction bases outside the gene matches: 10. CDR3 sequence reads: CASSRRTTGGIEQYF. The CDR3 coding sequence is TGTGCCAGCAGCCGAAGGACGACAGGGGGCATCGAGCAGTACTTC.

Only a few counts were recorded for this clonotype. This chain links TRBV7-9 with TRBJ1-5, with D possibly matching TRBD1 (5 bases). This CDR3 has 15 residues. The V gene's germline CDR1 is SEHNR and CDR2 FQNEAQ (reference sequence). The V gene lost 5 bases and the J gene lost 0 bases, with 11 bases spanning the gap. CDR3 nucleotide sequence: TGTGCCAGCAGCCCTCGGGGGGATAGCAATCAGCCCCAGCATTTT. Amino acid sequence: CASSPRGDSNQPQHF.

This chain joins TRBV11-2 and TRBJ2-1; 11 nucleotides line up with TRBD2. The J segment lost 2 bases and the V segment lost 6 bases, leaving 15 bases of the junction unmatched. The CDR3 totals 19 residues. Per germline, CDR1 SGHAT and CDR2 FQNNGV. In nucleotides, the CDR3 is TGTGCCAGCAGGTTTCCTAGCGGGGGGCGCCGCGACGCCTACAATGAGCAGTTCTTC. The encoded protein is CASRFPSGGRRDAYNEQFF.

Many counts were recorded for this clonotype. The CDR3 bases are TGTGCCAGCAGCTCACCGGGACTAGCGGGCCCGGGGCAGTACTTC. Protein: CASSSPGLAGPGQYF. This chain links TRBV7-2 with TRBJ2-7; 12 bases map to TRBD2. The CDR3 contains 15 residues. Trimming cost V 4 bases and J 9 bases; bases outside gene matches: 10. Germline values: CDR1 SGHTA, CDR2 FQGNSA.

The chain employs TRBV11-1 and TRBJ2-4, with D possibly matching TRBD2 (6 bases). Germline V gene data show CDR1 as SGHAT and CDR2 as FQDESV (reference sequence). The CDR3 sequence is 21 residues long. The germline V and J ends were trimmed by 3 bases and 1 base, with 28 bases remaining between them. DNA of the CDR3: TGTGCCAGCAGCTTGAGTCAAACCCTAGCGCTACCGGCCGGGGCCAAAAACATTCAGTACTTC. As protein: CASSLSQTLALPAGAKNIQYF.

This clonotype was counted between two and nine times. V is TRBV7-2 and J is TRBJ2-3; a weak D match, TRBD2 (5 bases). V lost 9 bases, J lost 0 bases, and 10 bases lay in between. Germline V lookup: CDR1 SGHTA, CDR2 FQGNSA. The CDR3 is 13 amino acids. CDR3 sequence: CASRTVSTDTQYF. In nucleotides, the CDR3 is TGTGCCAGTAGGACTGTTAGCACAGATACGCAGTATTTT.

This rearrangement joins TRBV7-2 to TRBJ2-7; D uncertain. The V end was cut by 0 bases, the J end by 7 bases, with 10 bases between. The germline V gene has CDR1 SGHTA and CDR2 FQGNSA. The CDR3 is 13 residues long. This CDR3 reads CASSLAHQTEQYF. CDR3 in DNA: TGTGCCAGCAGCTTAGCCCATCAGACTGAGCAGTACTTC.

The V call is TRBV29-1, the J call TRBJ2-5; the D is unclear. With 4 bases removed from V and 3 bases from J, the gap between germline ends came to 12 bases. Germline-derived CDR1 and CDR2 are SQVTM and ANQGSEA. This CDR3 is 13 amino acids long. CDR3: CSVVVLPKETQYF. The CDR3 coding sequence is TGCAGCGTTGTAGTATTACCGAAAGAGACCCAGTACTTC.